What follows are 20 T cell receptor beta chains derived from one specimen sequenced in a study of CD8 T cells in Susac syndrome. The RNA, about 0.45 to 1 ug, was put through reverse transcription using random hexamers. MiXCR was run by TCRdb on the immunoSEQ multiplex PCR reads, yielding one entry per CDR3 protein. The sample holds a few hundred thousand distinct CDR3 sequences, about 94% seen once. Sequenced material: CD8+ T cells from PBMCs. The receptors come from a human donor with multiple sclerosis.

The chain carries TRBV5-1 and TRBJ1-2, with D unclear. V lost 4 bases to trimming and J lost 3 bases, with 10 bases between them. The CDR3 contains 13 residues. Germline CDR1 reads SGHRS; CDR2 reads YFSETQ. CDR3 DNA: TGCGCCAGCAGCCCGGACGGGGACTATGGCTACACCTTC. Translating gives CASSPDGDYGYTF.

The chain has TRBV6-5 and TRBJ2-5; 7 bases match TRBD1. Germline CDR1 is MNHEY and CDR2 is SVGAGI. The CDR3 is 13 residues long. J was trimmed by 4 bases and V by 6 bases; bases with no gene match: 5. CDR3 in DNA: TGTGCCAGCAGCTCCGACAGGGCAGAGACCCAGTACTTC. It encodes CASSSDRAETQYF.

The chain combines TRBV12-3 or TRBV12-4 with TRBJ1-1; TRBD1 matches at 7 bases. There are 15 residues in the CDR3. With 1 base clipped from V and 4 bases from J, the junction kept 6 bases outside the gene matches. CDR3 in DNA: TGTGCCAGCAGTTTAGGACAGGGACTCCTCACTGAAGCTTTCTTT. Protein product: CASSLGQGLLTEAFF.

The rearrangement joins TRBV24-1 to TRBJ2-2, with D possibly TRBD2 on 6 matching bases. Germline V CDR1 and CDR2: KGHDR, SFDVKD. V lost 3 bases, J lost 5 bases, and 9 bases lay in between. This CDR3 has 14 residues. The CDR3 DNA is TGTGCCACCAGTGATGGGGGGTGGACCGGGGAGCTGTTTTTT. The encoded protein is CATSDGGWTGELFF.

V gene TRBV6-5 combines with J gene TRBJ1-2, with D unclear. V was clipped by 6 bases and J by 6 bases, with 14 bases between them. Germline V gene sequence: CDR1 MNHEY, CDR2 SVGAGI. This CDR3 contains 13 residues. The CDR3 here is CASRARALDGYTF. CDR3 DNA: TGTGCCAGCAGGGCGAGGGCCCTCGATGGCTACACCTTC.

The CDR3 sequence: CSATAANTGELFF. The CDR3 DNA is TGCAGTGCTACGGCCGCTAACACCGGGGAGCTGTTTTTT. V usage is TRBV20-1 and J usage is TRBJ2-2; no firm D call. This CDR3 comprises 13 residues. CDR1 is DFQATT, CDR2 SNEGSKA, per germline (reference sequence). V gave up 4 bases and J gave up 2 bases, with 8 bases separating them.

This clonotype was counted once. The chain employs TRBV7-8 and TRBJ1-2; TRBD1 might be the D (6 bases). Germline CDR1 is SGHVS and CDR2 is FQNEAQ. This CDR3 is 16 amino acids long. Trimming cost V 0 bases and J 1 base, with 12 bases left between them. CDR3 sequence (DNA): TGTGCCAGCAGCTTAGCGGAGGGGGATCTTAACTATGGCTACACCTTC. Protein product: CASSLAEGDLNYGYTF.

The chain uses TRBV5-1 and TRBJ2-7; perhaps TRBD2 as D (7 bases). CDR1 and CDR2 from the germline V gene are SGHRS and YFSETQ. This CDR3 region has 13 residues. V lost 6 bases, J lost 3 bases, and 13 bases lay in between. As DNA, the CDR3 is TGCGCCAGCACACAGGGAGGGTTCTACGAGCAGTACTTC. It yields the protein CASTQGGFYEQYF.

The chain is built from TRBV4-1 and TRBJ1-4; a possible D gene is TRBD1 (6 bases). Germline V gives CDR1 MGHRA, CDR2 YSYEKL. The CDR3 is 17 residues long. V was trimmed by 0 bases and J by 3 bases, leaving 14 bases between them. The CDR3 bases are TGCGCCAGCAGCCAAGACGGAGGGGGGGACTCTAATGAAAAACTGTTTTTT. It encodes CASSQDGGGDSNEKLFF.

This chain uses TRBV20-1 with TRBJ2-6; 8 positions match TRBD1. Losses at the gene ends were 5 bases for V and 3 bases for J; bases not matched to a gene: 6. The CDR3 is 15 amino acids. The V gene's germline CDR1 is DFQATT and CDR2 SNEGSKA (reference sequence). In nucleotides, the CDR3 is TGCAGTGCTTACCCAGGGGGCGGTGGGGCCAACGTCCTGACTTTC. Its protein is CSAYPGGGGANVLTF.

This chain's CDR3 is CASSAYTSTDTQYF. CDR3 DNA: TGTGCCAGCAGCGCATATACTAGCACAGATACGCAGTATTTT. The chain links TRBV9 to TRBJ2-3; D remains unclear. This CDR3 spans 14 amino acids. Germline CDR1 is SGDLS and CDR2 is YYNGEE. The ends were cut back, 3 bases at V and 0 bases at J, with 8 bases in the middle.

The CDR3 sequence is CASSQLGPPVGETQYF. The DNA for the CDR3 is TGCGCCAGCAGCCAGTTGGGCCCCCCGGTCGGAGAGACCCAGTACTTC. The J gene is TRBJ2-5, the V gene TRBV4-1; D gene unclear. CDR3 length equals 16 residues. Germline loops: CDR1 MGHRA, CDR2 YSYEKL. V lost 3 bases to trimming and J lost 4 bases, with 18 bases between them.

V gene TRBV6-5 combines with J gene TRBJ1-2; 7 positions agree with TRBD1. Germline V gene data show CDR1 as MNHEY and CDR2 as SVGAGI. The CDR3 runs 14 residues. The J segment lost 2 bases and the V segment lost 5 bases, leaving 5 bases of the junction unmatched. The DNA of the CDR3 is TGTGCCAGCAGTAAAAGGGGGCCCAACTATGGCTACACCTTC. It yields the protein CASSKRGPNYGYTF.

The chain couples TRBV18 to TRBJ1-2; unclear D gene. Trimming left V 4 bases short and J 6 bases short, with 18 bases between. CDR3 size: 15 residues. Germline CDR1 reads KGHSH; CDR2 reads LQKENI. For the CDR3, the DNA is TGTGCCAGCTCACAGTCGGACTTTCAAATGGATGGCTACACCTTC. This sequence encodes CASSQSDFQMDGYTF.

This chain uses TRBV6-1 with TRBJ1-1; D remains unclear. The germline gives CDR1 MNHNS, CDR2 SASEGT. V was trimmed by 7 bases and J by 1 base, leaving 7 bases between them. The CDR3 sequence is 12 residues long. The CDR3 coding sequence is TGTGCCAGCATGGAGGGGAACACTGAAGCTTTCTTT. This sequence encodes CASMEGNTEAFF.

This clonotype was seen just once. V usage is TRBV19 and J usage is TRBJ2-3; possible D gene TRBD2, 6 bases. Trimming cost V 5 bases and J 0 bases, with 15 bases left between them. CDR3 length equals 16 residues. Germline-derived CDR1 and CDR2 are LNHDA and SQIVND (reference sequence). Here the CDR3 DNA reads TGTGCCAGTAGTCCGGGAGATGCAACTAGCACAGATACGCAGTATTTT. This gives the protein CASSPGDATSTDTQYF.

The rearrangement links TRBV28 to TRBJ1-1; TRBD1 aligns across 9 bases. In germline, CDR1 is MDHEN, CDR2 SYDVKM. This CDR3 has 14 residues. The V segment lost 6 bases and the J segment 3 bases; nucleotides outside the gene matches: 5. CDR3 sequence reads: CASRRWDRDTEAFF. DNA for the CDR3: TGTGCCAGCAGGCGGTGGGACAGGGACACTGAAGCTTTCTTT.

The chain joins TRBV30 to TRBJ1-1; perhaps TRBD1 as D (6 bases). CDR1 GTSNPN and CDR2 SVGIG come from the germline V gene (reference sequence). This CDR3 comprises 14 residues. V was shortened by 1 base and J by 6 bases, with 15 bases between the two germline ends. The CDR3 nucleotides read TGTGCCTGGAGTGAACTGGGGGGCTGGTCTGAAGCTTTCTTT. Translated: CAWSELGGWSEAFF.

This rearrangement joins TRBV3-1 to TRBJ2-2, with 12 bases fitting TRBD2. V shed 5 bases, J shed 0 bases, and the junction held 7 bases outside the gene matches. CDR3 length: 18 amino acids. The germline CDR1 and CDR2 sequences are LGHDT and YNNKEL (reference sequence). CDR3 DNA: TGTGCCAGCAGCACCCGACTAGCGGGGGTAACGAACACCGGGGAGCTGTTTTTT. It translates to CASSTRLAGVTNTGELFF.

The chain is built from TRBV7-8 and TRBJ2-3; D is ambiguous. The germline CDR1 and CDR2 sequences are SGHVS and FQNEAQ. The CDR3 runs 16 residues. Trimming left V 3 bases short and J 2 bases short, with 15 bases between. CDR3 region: CASSLGIGGFTDTQYF. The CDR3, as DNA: TGTGCCAGCAGCTTGGGGATTGGCGGATTCACAGATACGCAGTATTTT. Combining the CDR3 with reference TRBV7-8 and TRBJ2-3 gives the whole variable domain GAGVSQSPRYKVAKRGQDVALRCDPISGHVSLFWYQQALGQGPEFLTYFQNEAQLDKSGLPSDRFFAERPEGSVSTLKIQRTQQEDSAVYLCASSLGIGGFTDTQYFGPGTRLTVL.